The clone carrying this T cell receptor beta chain occurred once. CDR3 length: 18 amino acids. Germline CDR1 and CDR2: SGHVS and FNYEAQ. J was trimmed by 5 bases and V by 2 bases; bases with no gene match: 12. This sample is part of a study of blood T cell repertoires in COVID-19. TCRdb's table, derived via immunoSEQ multiplex PCR, lists solely in-frame clones and lacks some. The repertoire holds a few hundred thousand clones, about nine tenths seen once, with approximately 4.3% in the top ten. The sequence was collected from a man between 60 and 75 years old who had recovered from COVID-19. Specimen: peripheral blood. The V and J genes are TRBV7-6 and TRBJ2-2; 9 bases agree with TRBD2. CDR3 protein: CASSLTPSAGGLTGELFF. The CDR3 coding sequence is TGTGCCAGCAGCTTAACTCCCTCAGCGGGGGGACTTACCGGGGAGCTGTTTTTT.